This record concerns one TCR beta chain sequence. Its antigen is undetermined. CDR1 is SGHNT and CDR2 is YENEEA in the germline V gene. This CDR3 region has 14 residues. V was shortened by 2 bases and J by 4 bases, with 10 bases between the two germline ends. These data come from a study of cytomegalovirus exposure and HLA in healthy donors. Notes on the study in general: In a later analysis, TCR beta V- and J-gene trimming was associated with a missense DCLRE1C variant.

PCR used 60 Vbeta primers and 13 Jbeta primers. Assay used: immunoSEQ multiplex PCR; TCRdb lists only in-frame clones, some missing. The sample lists about 130,000 clones, just under 75% occurring once. This sequence originates from a middle-aged man in good health and CMV-seropositive. V usage is TRBV11-3 and J usage is TRBJ2-3; weak D call: TRBD2 (6 bases). The sample taken for sequencing was PBMCs. The CDR3 region has the DNA TGTGCCAGCAGCTTAAAAAGGGAGGCAGATACGCAGTATTTT. Translating it yields CASSLKREADTQYF.